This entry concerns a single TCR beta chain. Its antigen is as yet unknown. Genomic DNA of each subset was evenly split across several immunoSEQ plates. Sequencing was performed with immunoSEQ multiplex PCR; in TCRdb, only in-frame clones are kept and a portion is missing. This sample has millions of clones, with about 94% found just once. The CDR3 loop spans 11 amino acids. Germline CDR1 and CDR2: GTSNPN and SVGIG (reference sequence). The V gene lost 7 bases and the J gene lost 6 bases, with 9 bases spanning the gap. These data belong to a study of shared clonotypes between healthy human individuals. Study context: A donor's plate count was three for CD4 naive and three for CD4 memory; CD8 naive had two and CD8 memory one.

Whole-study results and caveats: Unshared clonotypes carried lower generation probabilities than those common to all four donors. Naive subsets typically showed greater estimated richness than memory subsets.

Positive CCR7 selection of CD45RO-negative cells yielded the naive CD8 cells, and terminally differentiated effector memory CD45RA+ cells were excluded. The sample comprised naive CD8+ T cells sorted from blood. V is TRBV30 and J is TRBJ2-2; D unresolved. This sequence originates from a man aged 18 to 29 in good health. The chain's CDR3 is CASRNPGELFF. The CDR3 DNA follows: TGTGCCTCTAGAAATCCCGGGGAGCTGTTTTTT.